This entry is about one TCR beta chain. What it binds is unknown. This sample is drawn from a study of T cell responses to AZD1222 COVID-19 vaccine. Study findings and constraints: Spike-specific TCR breadth and depth rose after two AZD1222 doses. The study sampled repertoires only after the peak T cell response.

Sequencing used immunoSEQ multiplex PCR; TCRdb keeps in-frame clones, though not all of them. This table holds approximately 110,000 clones, approximately 89% found once. The germline V gene has CDR1 SGHTA and CDR2 FQGNSA. This CDR3 is 16 amino acids long. V was trimmed by 0 bases and J by 1 base, leaving 12 bases between them. The source was peripheral blood, collected 28 days after the second AZD1222 dose. The TCR sequence derives from an adult who received the AZD1222 COVID-19 vaccine. The chain combines TRBV7-2 with TRBJ2-5; D perhaps matches TRBD1 (6 bases). CDR3 DNA: TGTGCCAGCAGCTTAGCCCCAGGACAGCTCCAAGAGACCCAGTACTTC. This gives the protein CASSLAPGQLQETQYF.